This T cell receptor beta chain was sequenced for a study of control samples from healthy donors and cancer patients. TCRdb's table, derived via immunoSEQ multiplex PCR, lists solely in-frame clones and lacks some. The sample holds approximately 24,000 clones; 82% are singletons and the top ten take roughly 23%. This clone was counted a few times. Specimen: PBMCs. The sequence was obtained from a man aged 60 to 75 with colorectal cancer.

DNA of the CDR3: TGTGCCAGCAGTTACTCGAATATGGGCTCCTACGAGCAGTACTTC. It specifies CASSYSNMGSYEQYF. The rearrangement uses TRBV6-5 and TRBJ2-7; D is unresolved. The CDR3 totals 15 residues. Trimming removed 0 bases at V and 0 bases at J, with 9 bases between. Germline V gene lookup returns CDR1 MNHEY and CDR2 SVGAGI.